This TCR beta chain comes out of a study of blood T cell repertoires in COVID-19. Study overall: Spain, Italy and the United States supplied samples that represented acute and convalescent COVID-19. Sample material is recorded as cDNA or gDNA derived from T cells, B-cell-depleted T cells, or PBMCs.

V lost 4 bases and J lost 5; bases outside the gene matches: 4. The CDR3 spans 15 residues. Germline V gene data show CDR1 as SGHNT and CDR2 as YENEEA. In the study's own analysis: Counts of nucleated cells, estimated from reference gene primer amplification, were obtained. Repertoires were generated with immunoSEQ multiplex PCR, while TCRdb's copy carries only in-frame clones and drops some. The V and J calls and clone size are taken from that table; D and trimming were inferred from the DNA. The table has hundreds of thousands of clones, around 89% seen once; the top ten hold 5.5% to 8%. Specimen: peripheral blood. The sequence was collected from a woman in her thirties who had recovered from COVID-19. The chain combines TRBV11-3 with TRBJ2-1; 11 nucleotides agree with TRBD2. The CDR3 is CASSSLAGADNEQFF. The CDR3 DNA follows: TGTGCCAGCAGCTCACTAGCGGGGGCCGACAATGAGCAGTTCTTC. Filled out from reference TRBV11-3 and TRBJ2-1, the complete variable domain reads EAGVVQSPRYKIIEKKQPVAFWCNPISGHNTLYWYLQNLGQGPELLIRYENEEAVDDSQLPKDRFSAERLKGVDSTLKIQPAELGDSAVYLCASSSLAGADNEQFFGPGTRLTVL.